A single sample gave rise to the 32 T cell receptor beta chains below, sequenced in a study of blood T cell repertoires in COVID-19. TCRdb's copy holds only in-frame clones and misses some; the assay was immunoSEQ multiplex PCR. This table holds 300,000 or so clones, around 87% found once. Source material: peripheral blood. These receptor sequences come from a woman aged 45-60 years who had recovered from COVID-19.

Here the CDR3 reads CASSQDVGGESPLHF. The DNA for the CDR3 is TGTGCCAGCAGCCAAGACGTCGGAGGGGAATCACCCCTCCACTTT. This chain uses TRBV3-1 (or the pseudogene TRBV3-2) with TRBJ1-6; tentatively, D is TRBD1 (5 bases). The CDR3 sequence is 15 residues long. V was trimmed by 0 bases and J by 10 bases, leaving 13 bases between them. CDR1 LGHDT and CDR2 YNNKEL come from the germline V gene (reference sequence).

V and J are TRBV7-8 and TRBJ2-3, with TRBD2 matching over 10 bases. V shed 5 bases, J shed 2 bases, and the junction held 7 bases outside the gene matches. The CDR3 runs to 16 residues. Per germline, CDR1 SGHVS and CDR2 FQNEAQ. The CDR3 region has the DNA TGTGCCAGCAGCGCCATAGCGGGAGGCCCCACAGATACGCAGTATTTT. Its translation is CASSAIAGGPTDTQYF.

The V gene is TRBV7-9, the J gene TRBJ2-2; 10 bases align to TRBD1. The V segment lost 2 bases and the J segment 4 bases; nucleotides outside the gene matches: 10. The CDR3 extends over 18 amino acids. From germline, CDR1 is SEHNR and CDR2 FQNEAQ (reference sequence). DNA for the CDR3: TGTGCCAGCAGCTTAAGTAGGGGGACAGGGGAGTCCACCGGGGAGCTGTTTTTT. This translates into CASSLSRGTGESTGELFF.

The chain couples TRBV4-1 to TRBJ1-4; unclear D gene. Germline values: CDR1 MGHRA, CDR2 YSYEKL. The CDR3 runs 15 residues. V was pared by 0 bases and J by 6 bases, with 11 bases between. The CDR3 DNA sequence: TGCGCCAGCAGCCAAGATGTGGGCAGCTATGAAAAACTGTTTTTT. Its protein is CASSQDVGSYEKLFF.

This chain connects TRBV9 to TRBJ2-7; weak D call: TRBD2 (7 bases). V was pared by 0 bases and J by 2 bases, with 9 bases between. The CDR3 is made up of 14 amino acids. Germline V gene lookup returns CDR1 SGDLS and CDR2 YYNGEE. The CDR3 nucleotides read TGTGCCAGCAGCGTAGAAGGGGGGGCCTACGAGCAGTACTTC. Translating it yields CASSVEGGAYEQYF.

This chain links TRBV10-3 with TRBJ1-2; possibly TRBD1 for D (5 bases). Germline CDR1 reads ENHRY; CDR2 reads SYGVKD. Trimming left V 6 bases short and J 5 bases short, with 19 bases between. CDR3 length: 15 residues. The CDR3 loop reads CAISPTQGSGYGYTF. CDR3 bases: TGTGCCATCAGCCCTACCCAGGGCTCCGGTTATGGCTACACCTTC.

The chain carries TRBV4-2 and TRBJ2-7, with D tentatively TRBD2 (7 bases). CDR3 size: 18 residues. Per the germline V gene, CDR1 is LGHNA and CDR2 is YNFKEQ. V was shortened by 3 bases and J by 4 bases, with 25 bases between the two germline ends. The CDR3 nucleotides are TGTGCCAGCAGCCACGCCGGGGGGCGGCCAGCTTCTCCTTACGAGCAGTACTTC. This translates into CASSHAGGRPASPYEQYF.

V and J are TRBV25-1 and TRBJ1-4; no reliable D call. V gave up 3 bases and J gave up 8 bases, with 10 bases separating them. The CDR3 totals 13 residues. Per the germline V gene, CDR1 is MGHDK and CDR2 is SYGVNS. CDR3 protein: CASSDRVREKLFF. The CDR3 region has the DNA TGTGCCAGCAGTGACCGGGTTCGAGAAAAACTGTTTTTT. The full variable domain, its missing parts supplied by reference TRBV25-1 and TRBJ1-4, is EADIYQTPRYLVIGTGKKITLECSQTMGHDKMYWYQQDPGMELHLIHYSYGVNSTEKGDLSSESTVSRIRTEHFPLTLESARPSHTSQYLCASSDRVREKLFFGSGTQLSVL.

J is TRBJ1-1 and V is TRBV7-9; 7 bases are a match to TRBD1. The CDR3 runs to 14 residues. Germline-derived CDR1 and CDR2 are SEHNR and FQNEAQ (reference sequence). J lost 5 bases, V lost 6 bases, and 9 bases had no gene match. The CDR3 spells CASRLTGLVTEAFF. DNA for the CDR3: TGTGCCAGCAGGCTGACAGGGCTGGTGACTGAAGCTTTCTTT. Using reference TRBV7-9 and TRBJ1-1 for the parts outside the CDR3, the full variable domain is DTGVSQNPRHKITKRGQNVTFRCDPISEHNRLYWYRQTLGQGPEFLTYFQNEAQLEKSRLLSDRFSAERPKGSFSTLEIQRTEQGDSAMYLCASRLTGLVTEAFFGQGTRLTVV.

The genes are TRBV29-1 and TRBJ1-1; TRBD1 is a possible D gene (5 bases). The CDR3 extends over 13 amino acids. CDR1 and CDR2 from the germline V gene are SQVTM and ANQGSEA. V was clipped by 6 bases and J by 8 bases, with 19 bases between them. The CDR3 DNA reads TGCAGCGTCGTGGGGCCAGGGCAGGAAGAAGCTTTCTTT. It specifies CSVVGPGQEEAFF.

V and J are TRBV7-9 and TRBJ2-3, with 7 positions matching TRBD1. The length of the CDR3 is 16 residues. J gave up 2 bases and V 5 bases, and 10 bases lay outside the gene matches. CDR1 SEHNR and CDR2 FQNEAQ come from the germline V gene (reference sequence). The CDR3 protein is CASSPYLTGTTDTQYF. CDR3 nucleotide sequence: TGTGCCAGCAGCCCTTATCTGACAGGGACCACAGATACGCAGTATTTT.

Of note for this clone: This CDR3 is also generated by other DNA sequences in the sample. The chain combines TRBV5-1 with TRBJ2-2; D is unclear. Germline values: CDR1 SGHRS, CDR2 YFSETQ. V gave up 2 bases and J gave up 1 base, with 3 bases separating them. The CDR3 totals 13 residues. CDR3 in amino acids: CASSLQNTGELFF. The DNA for the CDR3 is TGCGCCAGCAGCTTACAGAACACCGGGGAGCTGTTTTTT.

This chain uses TRBV24-1 with TRBJ2-2; 8 bases match TRBD1. V shed 3 bases, J shed 1 base, and the junction held 6 bases outside the gene matches. Germline assignment: CDR1 KGHDR and CDR2 SFDVKD. The CDR3 consists of 17 residues. The CDR3 region is CATSDPQGAGNTGELFF. CDR3 DNA: TGTGCCACCAGTGATCCCCAGGGGGCGGGGAACACCGGGGAGCTGTTTTTT.

V usage is TRBV11-3 and J usage is TRBJ2-5; D ambiguous. Trimming stripped 3 bases from V and 2 bases from J, with 7 bases between. This CDR3 contains 13 residues. Germline V lookup: CDR1 SGHNT, CDR2 YENEEA. The CDR3 protein is CASSLGQQETQYF. CDR3 bases: TGTGCCAGCAGCTTGGGCCAGCAAGAGACCCAGTACTTC. Variable domain in full (rest from reference TRBV11-3 and TRBJ2-5): EAGVVQSPRYKIIEKKQPVAFWCNPISGHNTLYWYLQNLGQGPELLIRYENEEAVDDSQLPKDRFSAERLKGVDSTLKIQPAELGDSAVYLCASSLGQQETQYFGPGTRLLVL.

The rearrangement uses TRBV9 and TRBJ1-4, with 8 bases aligning to TRBD1. The CDR3 is 15 amino acids. Germline values: CDR1 SGDLS, CDR2 YYNGEE. Trimming removed 4 bases from V and 0 bases from J; junction bases left unmatched: 2. DNA for the CDR3: TGTGCCAGCAGCCCAGGGGGCGCAACTAATGAAAAACTGTTTTTT. Translation gives CASSPGGATNEKLFF.

The chain employs TRBV28 and TRBJ1-5; unclear D gene. CDR1 is MDHEN and CDR2 is SYDVKM in the germline V gene. V lost 9 bases to trimming and J lost 5 bases, with 17 bases between them. The CDR3 totals 14 residues. This CDR3 is CASDPRGFYQPQHF. For the CDR3, the DNA is TGTGCCAGTGACCCGCGAGGGTTTTATCAGCCCCAGCATTTT.

This chain uses TRBV9 with TRBJ2-3, with unresolved D. Germline V gives CDR1 SGDLS, CDR2 YYNGEE. This CDR3 is built from 13 residues. The V end lost 1 base, the J end lost 5 bases, and 8 bases lay between the germline ends. CDR3: CASSVSQRDTQYF. In DNA form, the CDR3 reads TGTGCCAGCAGCGTATCCCAGCGAGATACGCAGTATTTT.

DNA for the CDR3: TGTGCCAGCAGCCAACGGGCGGGTAATTCACCCCTCCACTTT. Translated, it gives CASSQRAGNSPLHF. This chain links TRBV3-1 (or the pseudogene TRBV3-2) with TRBJ1-6, with D hard to call. Trimming removed 2 bases from V and 6 bases from J, with 8 bases in between. Germline CDR1 reads LGHDT; CDR2 reads YNNKEL (reference sequence). CDR3 size: 14 residues.

CDR3 in DNA: TGTGCCAGCAGCCCCCTCCGCGGTAGGCGTAACACCTACAATGAGCAGTTCTTC. This translates into CASSPLRGRRNTYNEQFF. V usage is TRBV14 and J usage is TRBJ2-1, with D uncertain. The CDR3 runs to 18 residues. The V gene's germline CDR1 is SGHDN and CDR2 FVKESK. Between the trimmed V and J ends, which lost 4 bases and 2 bases, there was a span of 21 bases.

The gene calls are TRBV12-3 or TRBV12-4 and TRBJ2-7, with TRBD1 matching 9 bases. V was clipped by 8 bases and J by 9 bases; unmatched bases: 8. The CDR3 has 12 residues. CDR3 coding DNA: TGTGCCAGCCGGGGACAGGGTATCGTGCAGTACTTC. Translating it yields CASRGQGIVQYF.

This chain's CDR3 is CASSPASSGGHNYGYTF. CDR3 coding DNA: TGCGCCAGCAGCCCAGCCTCTTCAGGGGGCCATAACTATGGCTACACCTTC. The chain recombines TRBV5-1 with TRBJ1-2; TRBD1 matches at 8 bases. The ends lost 4 bases at V and 1 base at J; junction bases unmatched: 12. This CDR3 is 17 amino acids long. The germline V gene has CDR1 SGHRS and CDR2 YFSETQ.

The rearrangement joins TRBV27 to TRBJ2-2; the D gene is possibly TRBD1 (6 bases). Germline V gene sequence: CDR1 MNHEY, CDR2 SMNVEV (reference sequence). V lost 2 bases, J lost 6 bases, and 16 bases lay in between. This CDR3 comprises 16 residues. The CDR3 coding sequence is TGTGCCAGCAGTTTAAGGGGGTCAGGGAATCCCGGGGAGCTGTTTTTT. Encoded protein: CASSLRGSGNPGELFF.

The rearrangement uses TRBV5-4 and TRBJ2-7; 8 bases match TRBD2. The CDR3 spans 15 residues. Germline CDR1 and CDR2: SGHNT and YYREEE (reference sequence). The V segment lost 0 bases and the J segment 4 bases; nucleotides outside the gene matches: 6. This chain's CDR3 is CASSLGRGAVYEQYF. The CDR3 DNA is TGTGCCAGCAGCTTGGGGCGGGGGGCGGTATACGAGCAGTACTTC. Based on the CDR3 plus reference TRBV5-4 and TRBJ2-7, the full variable domain is ETGVTQSPTHLIKTRGQQVTLRCSSQSGHNTVSWYQQALGQGPQFIFQYYREEENGRGNFPPRFSGLQFPNYSSELNVNALELDDSALYLCASSLGRGAVYEQYFGPGTRLTVT.

This sequence joins TRBV28 and TRBJ1-2, with TRBD1 matching over 12 bases. V lost 10 bases to trimming and J lost 4 bases; unmatched junction nucleotides: 7. CDR1 MDHEN and CDR2 SYDVKM come from the germline V gene. CDR3 length: 14 residues. CDR3 sequence reads: CATRGTGGFYGYTF. CDR3 coding DNA: TGTGCCACCCGGGGGACAGGGGGCTTCTATGGCTACACCTTC.

This clone was seen a few times. The chain employs TRBV7-3 and TRBJ2-1; D is undetermined. The CDR3 has 14 residues. Trimming took 1 base from V and 11 from J, leaving 15 bases between them. Germline CDR1 reads SGHTA; CDR2 reads FQGTGA. The CDR3 DNA sequence: TGTGCCAGCAGCTTAATGAGCGAACCCTCAAAGCAGTTCTTC. It is translated as CASSLMSEPSKQFF.

The chain combines TRBV28 with TRBJ1-3; possibly TRBD1 for D (6 bases). V gave up 6 bases and J gave up 3 bases, with 15 bases separating them. Looked up from germline, CDR1 is MDHEN and CDR2 is SYDVKM. This CDR3 region has 15 residues. CDR3 DNA sequence: TGTGCCAGCAGCTTAACAGGGTCTGATGGAAACACCATATATTTT. This sequence encodes CASSLTGSDGNTIYF.

This chain links TRBV6-2 or TRBV6-3 with TRBJ2-5; no clear D gene. Germline V gene data show CDR1 as MNHEY and CDR2 as SVGEGT. Trimming shortened V by 0 bases and J by 7 bases, and 15 bases separated the two germline ends. The CDR3 spans 15 residues. The chain's CDR3 is CASSYSLRVSGTQYF. The CDR3 region has the DNA TGTGCCAGCAGTTACTCGCTGCGCGTGTCGGGGACCCAGTACTTC.

This chain uses TRBV6-5 with TRBJ2-7; 9 positions agree with TRBD1. The length of the CDR3 is 15 residues. V gave up 7 bases and J gave up 5 bases; unmatched junction bases: 12. Per the germline V gene, CDR1 is MNHEY and CDR2 is SVGAGI. CDR3 DNA: TGTGCCAGCACCTCAGGCGGACAGGGGTCCGACGAGCAGTACTTC. Translating gives CASTSGGQGSDEQYF.

This clone has a handful of counts. The chain employs TRBV2 and TRBJ2-1, with TRBD2 matching 12 bases. CDR1 and CDR2 from the germline V gene are SNHLY and FYNNEI. The CDR3 has 17 residues. Germline trimming cut 5 bases from V and 4 bases from J; bases unmatched to any gene: 9. The CDR3 region has the DNA TGTGCCAGCAGTTCACTAGCGGGGGGAAAGTCTTACAATGAGCAGTTCTTC. This sequence encodes CASSSLAGGKSYNEQFF. The whole variable domain, remainder taken from reference TRBV2 and TRBJ2-1, is EPEVTQTPSHQVTQMGQEVILRCVPISNHLYFYWYRQILGQKVEFLVSFYNNEISEKSEIFDDQFSVERPDGSNFTLKIRSTKLEDSAMYFCASSSLAGGKSYNEQFFGPGTRLTVL.

This chain joins TRBV6-4 and TRBJ2-2, with D maybe TRBD2 (6 bases). With 5 bases removed from V and 0 bases from J, the gap between germline ends came to 13 bases. This CDR3 is built from 16 residues. In germline, CDR1 is MRHNA, CDR2 SNTAGT. CDR3 nucleotides: TGTGCCAGCAGTCCCGCGGGACTCCCGAACACCGGGGAGCTGTTTTTT. This gives the protein CASSPAGLPNTGELFF.

This rearrangement joins TRBV2 to TRBJ2-2; 7 positions agree with TRBD2. The CDR3 extends over 14 amino acids. CDR1 SNHLY and CDR2 FYNNEI come from the germline V gene. The J segment lost 5 bases and the V segment lost 7 bases, leaving 7 bases of the junction unmatched. The DNA for the CDR3 is TGTGCCAGCAACGGACTAGAATTGACCGGGGAGCTGTTTTTT. It yields the protein CASNGLELTGELFF.

This chain joins TRBV3-1 (or the pseudogene TRBV3-2) and TRBJ1-6; 10 positions agree with TRBD1. Per the germline V gene, CDR1 is LGHDT and CDR2 is YNNKEL (reference sequence). The V segment lost 3 bases and the J segment 7 bases; nucleotides outside the gene matches: 9. The CDR3 extends over 17 amino acids. The CDR3, as DNA: TGTGCCAGCAGCCACTTTCGACAGGGGGCGCGAAATTCACCCCTCCACTTT. Amino acids: CASSHFRQGARNSPLHF.